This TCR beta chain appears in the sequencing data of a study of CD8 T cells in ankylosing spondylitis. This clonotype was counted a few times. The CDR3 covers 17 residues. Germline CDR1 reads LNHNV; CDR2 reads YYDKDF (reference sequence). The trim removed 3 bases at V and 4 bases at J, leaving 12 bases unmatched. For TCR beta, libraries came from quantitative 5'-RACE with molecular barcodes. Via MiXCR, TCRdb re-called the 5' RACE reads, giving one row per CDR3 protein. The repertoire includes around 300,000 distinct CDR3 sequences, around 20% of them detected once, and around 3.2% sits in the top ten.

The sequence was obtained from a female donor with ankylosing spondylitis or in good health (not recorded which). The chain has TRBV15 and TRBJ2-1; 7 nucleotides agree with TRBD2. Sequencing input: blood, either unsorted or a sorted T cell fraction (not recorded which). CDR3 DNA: TGTGCCACCAGCAGCTGGGAGGCTAGCGGTATATACAATGAGCAGTTCTTC. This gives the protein CATSSWEASGIYNEQFF.